This TCR beta chain was sequenced in a study of early T cells in non-severe SARS-CoV-2 infection. Across the whole study: Chains were unpaired, as sequencing was done on bulk RNA from unsorted whole blood.

Study conclusions and caveats: Sequences matched to VDJdb favored anti-spike CD8 responses, while private and CD4 specificities were missed.

As part of library construction, unique molecular identifiers were attached to individual cDNA molecules. Each CDR3 protein is one row after TCRdb ran MiXCR on the 5' RACE reads. Seen here are 50,000 to 60,000 distinct CDR3 sequences, 7.5% to 9% observed once, and the top ten hold 3.5% to 4%. Between the trimmed V and J ends, which lost 5 bases and 5 bases, there was a span of 7 bases. The CDR3 has 11 amino acids. CDR1 and CDR2 from the germline V gene are MNHEY and SMNVEV (reference sequence). Ten or more counts support this clonotype. Its antigen is not known. The chain uses TRBV27 and TRBJ2-7; D is unresolved. The starting material was whole blood, obtained at baseline. This sequence originates from an adult who was a healthcare worker with PCR-confirmed SARS-CoV-2 infection or an uninfected control (not recorded which). CDR3 sequence (DNA): TGTGCCAGCAGTCCCCAACACGAGCAGTACTTC. Protein sequence: CASSPQHEQYF.